This T cell receptor (beta chain) was observed in a study of T cell responses to AZD1222 COVID-19 vaccine. Study-wide context: Second-dose intervals near 4 or 12 weeks were combined. Study-wide results and caveats: Reports say nearly half of spike-specific TCRs go after unmutated variant regions.

About this clone: Its antigen is currently unknown.

The data were produced by immunoSEQ multiplex PCR, yet TCRdb's version contains in-frame clones alone and is incomplete. Here the sample spans 160,000 or so clones, roughly nine tenths being singletons. The CDR3 spans 14 residues. With V trimmed by 3 bases and J by 2 bases, 4 bases remained unmatched. CDR1 and CDR2 from the germline V gene are SGHKS and YYEKEE (reference sequence). The receptor was isolated from an adult in good health. The genes are TRBV5-5 and TRBJ1-2; TRBD1 agrees at 7 bases. Here the sequenced sample was peripheral blood, taken on day 0 of AZD1222 vaccination. The DNA of the CDR3 is TGTGCCAGCAGCTCAACAGGGGAGAACTATGGCTACACCTTC. Translation: CASSSTGENYGYTF.